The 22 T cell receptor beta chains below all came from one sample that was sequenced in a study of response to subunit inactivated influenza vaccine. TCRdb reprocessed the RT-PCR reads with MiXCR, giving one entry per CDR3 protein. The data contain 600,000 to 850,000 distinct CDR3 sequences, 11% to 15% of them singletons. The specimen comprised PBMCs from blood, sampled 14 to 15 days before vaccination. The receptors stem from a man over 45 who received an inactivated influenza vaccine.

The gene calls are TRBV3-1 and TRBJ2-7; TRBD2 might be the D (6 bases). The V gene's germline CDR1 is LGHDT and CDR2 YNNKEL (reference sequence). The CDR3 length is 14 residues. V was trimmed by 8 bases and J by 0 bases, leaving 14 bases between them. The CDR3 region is CASGRAGLSYEQYF. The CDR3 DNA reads TGTGCCAGCGGTCGGGCGGGACTCTCCTACGAGCAGTACTTC.

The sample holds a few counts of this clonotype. This CDR3 is CASSNSGSNEQFF. The CDR3 region has the DNA TGTGCCAGCAGCAATAGCGGGAGCAATGAGCAGTTCTTC. V gene TRBV7-2 combines with J gene TRBJ2-1; 9 bases are a match to TRBD2. V was clipped by 5 bases and J by 6 bases; unmatched bases: 2. The CDR3 is 13 residues long. CDR1 is SGHTA and CDR2 is FQGNSA in the germline V gene.

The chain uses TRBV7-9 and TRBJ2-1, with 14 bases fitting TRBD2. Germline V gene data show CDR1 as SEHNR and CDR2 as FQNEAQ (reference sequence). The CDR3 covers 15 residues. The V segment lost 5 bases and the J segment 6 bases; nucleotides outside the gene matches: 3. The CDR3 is CASSGTSGSLNEQFF. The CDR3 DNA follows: TGTGCCAGCAGCGGGACTAGCGGGAGTCTCAATGAGCAGTTCTTC.

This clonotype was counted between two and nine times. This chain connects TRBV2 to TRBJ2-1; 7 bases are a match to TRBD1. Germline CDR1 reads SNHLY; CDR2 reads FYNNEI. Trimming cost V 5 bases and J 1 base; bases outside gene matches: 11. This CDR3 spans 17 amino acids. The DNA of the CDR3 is TGTGCCAGCAGTACAGGGGCCCTTGGCAGTTCCTACAATGAGCAGTTCTTC. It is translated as CASSTGALGSSYNEQFF.

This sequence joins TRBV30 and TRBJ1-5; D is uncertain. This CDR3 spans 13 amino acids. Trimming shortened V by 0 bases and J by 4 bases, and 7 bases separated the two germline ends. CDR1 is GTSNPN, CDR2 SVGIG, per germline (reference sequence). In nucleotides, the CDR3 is TGTGCCTGGAGTGTACGGGCGAATCAGCCCCAGCATTTT. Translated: CAWSVRANQPQHF.

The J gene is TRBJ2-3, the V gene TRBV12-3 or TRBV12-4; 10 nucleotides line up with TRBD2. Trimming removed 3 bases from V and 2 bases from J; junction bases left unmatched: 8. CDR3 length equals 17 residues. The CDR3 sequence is CASSFLAGAPFTDTQYF. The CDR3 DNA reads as TGTGCCAGCAGTTTTCTAGCGGGGGCCCCTTTCACAGATACGCAGTATTTT.

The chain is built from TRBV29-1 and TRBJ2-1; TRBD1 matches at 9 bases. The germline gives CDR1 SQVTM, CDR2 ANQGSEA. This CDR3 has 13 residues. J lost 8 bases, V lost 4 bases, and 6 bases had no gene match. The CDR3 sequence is CSVGTGTGYEQFF. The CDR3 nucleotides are TGCAGCGTTGGGACCGGGACAGGGTATGAGCAGTTCTTC.

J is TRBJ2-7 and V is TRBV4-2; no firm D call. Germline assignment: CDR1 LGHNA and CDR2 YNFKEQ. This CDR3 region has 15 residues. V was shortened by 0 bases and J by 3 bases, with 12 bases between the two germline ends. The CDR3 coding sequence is TGTGCCAGCAGCCAAGATGGGGTCAGCAGCTACGAGCAGTACTTC. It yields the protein CASSQDGVSSYEQYF.

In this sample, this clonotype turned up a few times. The CDR3 region has the DNA TGCAGTGCTACCCAAGCGGGAGGAGATACGCAGTATTTT. The encoded protein is CSATQAGGDTQYF. The chain combines TRBV20-1 with TRBJ2-3, with 9 bases matching TRBD2. Germline lookup yields CDR1 DFQATT and CDR2 SNEGSKA (reference sequence). After removal of 4 bases from V and 5 bases from J, the junction contained 4 bases not matched to a gene. CDR3 length equals 13 residues.

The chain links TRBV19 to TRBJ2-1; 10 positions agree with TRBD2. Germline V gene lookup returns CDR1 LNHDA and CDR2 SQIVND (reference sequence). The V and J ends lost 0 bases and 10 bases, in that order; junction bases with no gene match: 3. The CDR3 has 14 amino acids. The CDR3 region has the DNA TGTGCCAGTAGTATAGAGCGAGCGGGAGGGGAGCAGTTCTTC. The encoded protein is CASSIERAGGEQFF.

The CDR3 spells CSARPGTGGLQETQYF. CDR3 DNA sequence: TGCAGTGCTAGACCAGGGACAGGGGGATTGCAAGAGACCCAGTACTTC. This chain links TRBV20-1 with TRBJ2-5; TRBD1 agrees at 11 bases. V lost 2 bases, J lost 2 bases, and 7 bases stayed unmatched. Germline V gives CDR1 DFQATT, CDR2 SNEGSKA (reference sequence). The CDR3 extends over 16 amino acids.

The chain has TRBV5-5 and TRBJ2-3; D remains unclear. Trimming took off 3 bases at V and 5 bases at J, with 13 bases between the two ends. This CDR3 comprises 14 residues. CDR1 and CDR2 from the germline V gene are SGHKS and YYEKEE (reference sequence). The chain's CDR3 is CASSSPPGLDTQYF. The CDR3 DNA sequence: TGTGCCAGCAGCTCCCCCCCCGGGCTAGATACGCAGTATTTT.

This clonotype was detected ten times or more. The CDR3 is CSGGRDRDDEQFF. CDR3 DNA: TGCAGCGGGGGTAGAGACAGGGATGATGAGCAGTTCTTC. J is TRBJ2-1 and V is TRBV29-1; 7 nucleotides match TRBD1. The junction had 11 bases not matched to a gene; V was cut back by 7 bases and J by 8 bases. CDR3 length: 13 amino acids. Germline-derived CDR1 and CDR2 are SQVTM and ANQGSEA.

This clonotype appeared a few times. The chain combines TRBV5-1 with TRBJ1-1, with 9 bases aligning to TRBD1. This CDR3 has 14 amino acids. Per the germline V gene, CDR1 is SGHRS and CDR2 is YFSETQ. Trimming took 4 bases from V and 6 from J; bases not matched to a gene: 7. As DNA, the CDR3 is TGCGCCAGCAGCCTGGACAGGGGTCGGCCTGAAGCTTTCTTT. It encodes CASSLDRGRPEAFF.

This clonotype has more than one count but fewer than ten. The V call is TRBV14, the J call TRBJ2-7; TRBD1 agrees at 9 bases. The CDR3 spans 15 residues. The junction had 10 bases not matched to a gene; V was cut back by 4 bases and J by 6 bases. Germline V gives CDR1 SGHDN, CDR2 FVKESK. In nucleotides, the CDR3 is TGTGCCAGCAGCCGACCCGGGACAGGGTCCGTCGAGCAGTACTTC. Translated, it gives CASSRPGTGSVEQYF.

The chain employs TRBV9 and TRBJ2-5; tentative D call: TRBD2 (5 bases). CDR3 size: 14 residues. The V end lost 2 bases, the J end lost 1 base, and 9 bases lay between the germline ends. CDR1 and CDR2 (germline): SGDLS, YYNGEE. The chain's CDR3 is CASSVLAAQETQYF. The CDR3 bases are TGTGCCAGCAGCGTGCTAGCAGCCCAAGAGACCCAGTACTTC.

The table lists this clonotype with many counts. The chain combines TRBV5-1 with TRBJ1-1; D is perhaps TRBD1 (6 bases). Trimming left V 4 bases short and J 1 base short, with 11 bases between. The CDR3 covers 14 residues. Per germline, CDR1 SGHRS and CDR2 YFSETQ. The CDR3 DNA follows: TGCGCCAGCAGCCCCCGGACAGCGAACACTGAAGCTTTCTTT. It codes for CASSPRTANTEAFF.

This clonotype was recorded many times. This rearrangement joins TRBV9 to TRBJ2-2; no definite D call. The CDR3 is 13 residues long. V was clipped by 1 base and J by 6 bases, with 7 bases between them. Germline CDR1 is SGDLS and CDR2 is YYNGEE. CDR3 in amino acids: CASSVPMAGELFF. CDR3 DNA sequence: TGTGCCAGCAGCGTACCGATGGCCGGGGAGCTGTTTTTT.

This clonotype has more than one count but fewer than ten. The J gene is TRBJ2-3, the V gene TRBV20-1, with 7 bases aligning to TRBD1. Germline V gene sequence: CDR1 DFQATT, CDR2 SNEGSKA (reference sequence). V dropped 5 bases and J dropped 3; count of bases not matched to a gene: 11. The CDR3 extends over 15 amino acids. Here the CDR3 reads CSAPSGGWRTDTQYF. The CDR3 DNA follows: TGCAGTGCTCCTTCAGGGGGTTGGAGGACAGATACGCAGTATTTT.

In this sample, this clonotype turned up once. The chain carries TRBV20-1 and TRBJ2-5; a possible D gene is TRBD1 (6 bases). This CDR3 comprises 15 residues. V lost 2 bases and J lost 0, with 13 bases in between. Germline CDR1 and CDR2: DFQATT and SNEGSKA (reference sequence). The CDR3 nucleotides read TGCAGTGCTAGATCATACAGGGAGTACCAAGAGACCCAGTACTTC. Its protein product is CSARSYREYQETQYF.

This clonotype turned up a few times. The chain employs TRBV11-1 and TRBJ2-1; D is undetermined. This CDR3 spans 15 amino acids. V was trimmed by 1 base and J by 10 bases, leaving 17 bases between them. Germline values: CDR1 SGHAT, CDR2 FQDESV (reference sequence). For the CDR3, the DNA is TGTGCCAGCAGCTTAGGACTGAGAAAGTTGGACGAGCAGTTCTTC. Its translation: CASSLGLRKLDEQFF. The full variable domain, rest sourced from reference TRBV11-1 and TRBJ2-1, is EAEVAQSPRYKITEKSQAVAFWCDPISGHATLYWYRQILGQGPELLVQFQDESVVDDSQLPKDRFSAERLKGVDSTLKIQPAELGDSAMYLCASSLGLRKLDEQFFGPGTRLTVL.

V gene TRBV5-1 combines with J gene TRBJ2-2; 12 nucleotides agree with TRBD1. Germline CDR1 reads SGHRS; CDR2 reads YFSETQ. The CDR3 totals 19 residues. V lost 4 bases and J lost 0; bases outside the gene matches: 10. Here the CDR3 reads CASSTRDRGRRPNTGELFF. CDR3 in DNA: TGCGCCAGCAGCACTCGGGACAGGGGGCGCAGACCGAACACCGGGGAGCTGTTTTTT.